This T cell receptor (beta chain) was captured in a study of T cells in Graves' hyperthyroidism and ophthalmopathy. Points from the study as a whole: Most clonotypes that expanded in the thyroid above 0.001 also showed up in blood.

Germline loops: CDR1 LNHDA, CDR2 SQIVND (reference sequence). Trimming took 3 bases from V and 0 from J, leaving 9 bases between them. CDR3 length equals 15 residues. Active moderate-to-severe ophthalmopathy, Clinical Activity Score at least 3, NOSPECS at least 4, under 3 months' duration. Diagnostic assessment was based on clinical symptoms, serum thyroxine and TRAb, thyroid ultrasound and orbital computed tomography. Cells are PBMCs isolated from roughly 9.3 ml of fresh blood. Remarks on this clonotype: The antigen is not known.

Template material for amplifying TCR beta CDR3 regions consisted of RNA transcripts. HTBI primers were used for first-round RT-PCR of the TCR CDR3. TCRdb reprocessed the multiplex PCR reads via MiXCR and lists one record per CDR3 protein. In the table there are about 300,000 distinct CDR3 sequences, less than 20% of which are singletons. The chain is built from TRBV19 and TRBJ1-5; D not resolved. Sequencing was performed on blood. This receptor was identified in a man between 45 and 60 years old with Graves' ophthalmopathy. The CDR3 is CASSIEVYSNQPQHF. CDR3 sequence (DNA): TGTGCCAGTAGTATTGAGGTATATAGCAATCAGCCCCAGCATTTT.